This TCR beta chain was documented in a study of cytomegalovirus exposure and HLA in healthy donors. Overall study: Out of about 180 million T cells, an earlier analysis found roughly 100 million unique TCR beta sequences in total.

Germline V CDR1 and CDR2: SEHNR, FQNEAQ (reference sequence). This CDR3 spans 15 amino acids. Trimming took off 1 base at V and 1 base at J, with 11 bases between the two ends. Findings and limits, study-wide: TCR beta V- and J-gene trimming, according to a later analysis, was linked to a missense DCLRE1C variant. The listing of 150 to 200 TCR beta chains classed them as cytomegalovirus-associated.

Primers for the PCR totalled 60 Vbeta and 13 Jbeta. Libraries were prepared by immunoSEQ multiplex PCR; TCRdb keeps only in-frame clonotypes and omits some of them. The sample carries about 81,000 clones, 85% to 90% recorded once. Of note for this clone: Its antigen remains unidentified.

The chain has TRBV7-9 and TRBJ2-7; possible D gene TRBD1, 5 bases. The sample consisted of PBMCs. This sequence was found in a man in his late teens or twenties in good health and CMV-seronegative. The CDR3 loop reads CASSLDGHRSYEQYF. CDR3 in DNA: TGTGCCAGCAGCTTAGATGGACATCGATCCTACGAGCAGTACTTC.